The rows below give T cell receptor beta chains drawn from one sample of a study of blood T cell repertoires in COVID-19. Method: immunoSEQ multiplex PCR; TCRdb's copy keeps in-frame clones and lacks some. This table holds approximately 270,000 clones, approximately 90% found once. The sample taken for sequencing was PBMCs or T cells enriched from blood (not recorded which). These receptors came from a human donor in a cohort exposed to, infected with or recovered from COVID-19 (not recorded which). The donor label of this sample is uncertain. Each CDR3 is given with its conserved first and last residue. D genes are given only for firm matches.

J	D	V	CDR3
TRBJ1-1	TRBD1	TRBV9	CASSVGTGGGHTEAFF
TRBJ1-5	TRBD1	TRBV4-1	CASSRDRGLSNQPQHF
TRBJ1-4	NA	TRBV7-6	CASSLEAQGLKNEKLFF
TRBJ2-3	NA	TRBV15	CATSRVRRTEYTDTQYF
TRBJ1-5	NA	TRBV19	CASSIDFPSNQPQHF
TRBJ1-3	NA	TRBV7-3	CASSSTNVDSGNTIYF
TRBJ2-1	NA	TRBV9	CASSLQVSSYNEQFF
TRBJ2-3	TRBD1	TRBV7-9	CASSFSPGRAWTGDTQYF
TRBJ2-3	NA	TRBV19	CASNSAEGTDTQYF
TRBJ1-4	NA	TRBV12-3/TRBV12-4	CASRPYVGKLFF
TRBJ2-3	NA	TRBV13	CASSFEGRSTQYF
TRBJ2-2	NA	TRBV24-1	CATSDSANTGELFF
TRBJ2-3	TRBD2	TRBV12-5	CASGLPAASGGTDTQYF
TRBJ2-1	NA	TRBV5-1	CASSLGSSYNEQFF
TRBJ2-1	TRBD2	TRBV19	CASSLGGGALNEQFF
TRBJ1-6	TRBD1	TRBV25-1	CASSATGKSPLHF
TRBJ2-1	NA	TRBV4-1	CASSQDWGGAAYNEQFF
TRBJ2-1	TRBD2	TRBV19	CASMGLAGGQSSYNEQFF
TRBJ1-4	NA	TRBV5-6	CASSLIRGPNEKLFF
TRBJ2-7	NA	TRBV7-9	CASSLERGEQYF
TRBJ1-2	TRBD1	TRBV6-5	CASSSARGHDYGYTF
TRBJ2-3	NA	TRBV7-8	CASSLVWGGTDTQYF
TRBJ1-2	NA	TRBV5-5	CASTIGPGNYGYTF
TRBJ2-5	TRBD2	TRBV2	CASSERLAGGPPGKETQYF
TRBJ2-7	TRBD2	TRBV6-2/TRBV6-3	CASSLSTGTSLYEQYF
TRBJ1-4	NA	TRBV4-1	CASSQSGVYEKLFF
TRBJ2-7	NA	TRBV6-5	CASIPGVGYEQYF
TRBJ2-1	NA	TRBV29-1	CSVVSRGRYNEQFF
TRBJ1-5	NA	TRBV12-5	CASGLDGLNQPQHF
TRBJ1-5	TRBD1	TRBV19	CASRRTGYSNQPQHF
TRBJ2-3	TRBD2	TRBV30	CAWSVNRAGGDTQYF
TRBJ1-4	NA	TRBV30	CAGGLNPTNEKLFF
TRBJ1-5	NA	TRBV6-2/TRBV6-3	CASSYPGSYQPQHF
TRBJ1-4	TRBD1	TRBV19	CASSPGPGQAPRREKLFF
TRBJ2-6	TRBD1	TRBV6-2/TRBV6-3	CASSPHGQGGSGANVLTF
TRBJ1-1	NA	TRBV7-3	CASSLEGRGTEAFF
TRBJ2-3	NA	TRBV5-4	CATPGEGADTQYF
TRBJ2-3	TRBD2	TRBV5-1	CASSLSGGAPDTQYF
TRBJ2-1	TRBD2	TRBV29-1	CSVEGLAGGPEYNEQFF
TRBJ2-2	NA	TRBV15	CATSRGQDGELFF
TRBJ2-1	TRBD1	TRBV4-1	CASSRDRVSYNEQFF
TRBJ1-1	NA	TRBV11-3	CASSLGPSDTEAFF
TRBJ2-1	NA	TRBV27	CASSITTGGRLEQFF
TRBJ2-7	NA	TRBV6-1	CASSEGGTDLYEQYF
TRBJ1-1	TRBD1	TRBV5-1	CASSLGGTENTEAFF
TRBJ1-6	TRBD1	TRBV2	CASTDRTGSNSPLHF
TRBJ2-3	TRBD2	TRBV6-4	CASSDSSLAGVDTQYF
TRBJ1-1	NA	TRBV6-1	CASSERVGPFTEAFF
TRBJ2-1	TRBD1	TRBV6-2/TRBV6-3	CASSYGTGGAPYNEQFF
TRBJ1-3	NA	TRBV25-1	CASSESGDNTIYF